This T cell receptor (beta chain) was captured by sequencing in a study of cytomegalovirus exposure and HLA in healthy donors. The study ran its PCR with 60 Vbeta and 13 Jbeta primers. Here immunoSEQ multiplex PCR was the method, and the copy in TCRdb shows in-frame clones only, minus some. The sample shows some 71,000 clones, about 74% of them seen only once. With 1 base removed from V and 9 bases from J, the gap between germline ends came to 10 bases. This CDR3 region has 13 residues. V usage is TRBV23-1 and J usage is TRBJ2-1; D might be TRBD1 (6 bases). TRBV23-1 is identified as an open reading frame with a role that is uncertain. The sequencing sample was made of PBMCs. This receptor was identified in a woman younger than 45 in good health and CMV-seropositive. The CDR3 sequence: CASSQLDRLEQFF. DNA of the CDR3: TGCGCCAGCAGTCAATTGGACAGACTTGAGCAGTTCTTC.